A selection of T cell receptor beta chains follows, all from one sample in a study of blood T cell repertoires in COVID-19. TCRdb's copy holds only in-frame clones and misses some; the assay was immunoSEQ multiplex PCR. The sample yields more than 250,000 clones, 80% to 90% seen once. The material sequenced was peripheral blood. These receptors came from a man aged 18 to 29 who had recovered from COVID-19. Each CDR3 is given with its conserved first and last residue. Each record gives: clone size, D gene, V gene, J gene, CDR3 protein, CDR3 DNA. A D gene is named only where the DNA matches it firmly. Clone sizes are given selectively: once, few, many, or a class where the clone is expanded.

>NA|TRBD2|TRBV7-2|TRBJ2-7
CASSSIGGVFGSYEQYF
TGTGCCAGCAGCTCCATTGGGGGGGTCTTCGGCTCCTACGAGCAGTACTTC
>few|TRBD1|TRBV5-4|TRBJ1-2
CASSFWDSYGYTF
TGTGCCAGCAGCTTTTGGGACAGCTATGGCTACACCTTC
>NA|TRBD2|TRBV27|TRBJ2-7
CASSLLASSYEQYF
TGTGCCAGCAGCCTACTAGCGAGCTCCTACGAGCAGTACTTC
>NA|NA|TRBV5-6|TRBJ2-1
CASSLALTGTVRNEQFF
TGTGCCAGCAGCTTGGCCCTGACAGGGACTGTACGGAATGAGCAGTTCTTC
>NA|NA|TRBV25-1|TRBJ2-7
CASSGHSIYEQYF
TGTGCCAGCAGTGGACACAGTATCTACGAGCAGTACTTC
>once|NA|TRBV4-1|TRBJ1-2
CASSQVSGYGNGYTF
TGCGCCAGCAGCCAAGTATCAGGGTATGGGAATGGCTACACCTTC
>NA|NA|TRBV5-1|TRBJ1-2
CASSGEGFYGYTF
TGCGCCAGCAGCGGTGAGGGTTTTTATGGCTACACCTTC
>NA|NA|TRBV7-3|TRBJ2-3
CASSDNRAPDTQYF
TGTGCCAGCAGCGATAACAGGGCCCCAGATACGCAGTATTTT
>NA|NA|TRBV6-2/TRBV6-3|TRBJ1-6
CASSNTNQGNSPLHF
TGTGCCAGCAGCAACACAAACCAGGGGAACTCACCCCTCCACTTT
>NA|NA|TRBV30|TRBJ2-5
CAWTGDSQQTQYF
TGTGCCTGGACGGGGGACTCTCAACAGACCCAGTACTTC
>NA|NA|TRBV5-1|TRBJ1-1
CASSSNGGYTEAFF
TGCGCCAGCAGCTCAAACGGGGGGTACACTGAAGCTTTCTTT
>NA|NA|TRBV5-1|TRBJ1-1
CASRTAGGNTEAFF
TGCGCCAGCCGCACGGCAGGAGGGAACACTGAAGCTTTCTTT
>NA|NA|TRBV30|TRBJ2-7
CAWSLGGGYEQYF
TGTGCCTGGAGCCTCGGTGGAGGGTACGAGCAGTACTTC
>NA|NA|TRBV2|TRBJ1-6
CASSGGGQHLYNSPLHF
TGTGCCAGCAGTGGGGGGGGCCAGCACCTTTATAATTCACCCCTCCACTTT
>NA|NA|TRBV6-5|TRBJ2-1
CASSYSIGVGNEQFF
TGTGCCAGCAGTTACTCGATCGGGGTTGGGAATGAGCAGTTCTTC
>NA|NA|TRBV6-5|TRBJ1-1
CASSYTRATEAFF
TGTGCCAGCAGTTACACCAGGGCCACTGAAGCTTTCTTT
>NA|NA|TRBV4-1|TRBJ1-4
CASSQERVGGSKAKRENEKLFF
TGCGCCAGCAGCCAAGAACGGGTTGGCGGGTCTAAAGCCAAACGGGAGAATGAAAAACTGTTTTTT
>NA|TRBD2|TRBV2|TRBJ2-1
CASTSSGKQFF
TGTGCCAGCACCTCTAGCGGGAAGCAGTTCTTC
>NA|NA|TRBV6-5|TRBJ2-7
CASSFPLCSYEQYF
TGTGCCAGCAGTTTTCCCCTATGTTCCTACGAGCAGTACTTC
>NA|NA|TRBV5-4|TRBJ2-1
CASSLERDTQFF
TGTGCCAGCAGCCTGGAGCGGGACACGCAGTTCTTC
>NA|NA|TRBV28|TRBJ2-5
CASSGGGGLETQYF
TGTGCCAGCAGTGGGGGGGGCGGCCTAGAGACCCAGTACTTC
>NA|NA|TRBV18|TRBJ1-1
CASSQRVTEAFF
TGTGCCAGCTCACAGAGGGTTACTGAAGCTTTCTTT
>NA|TRBD2|TRBV2|TRBJ2-7
CASSGGSGTHEQYF
TGTGCCAGCAGTGGCGGTAGCGGGACACACGAGCAGTACTTC
>NA|NA|TRBV9|TRBJ2-2
CASSLRQANTGELFF
TGTGCCAGCAGCCTTAGACAGGCTAACACCGGGGAGCTGTTTTTT
>NA|NA|TRBV2|TRBJ2-7
CASSPMTGYEQYF
TGTGCCAGCAGTCCAATGACAGGTTACGAGCAGTACTTC
>NA|TRBD1|TRBV20-1|TRBJ2-2
CSASPYRGRGDTGELFF
TGCAGTGCTAGTCCCTACAGGGGGCGAGGCGACACCGGGGAGCTGTTTTTT
>NA|TRBD2|TRBV7-6|TRBJ2-1
CASSLSASGSYNEQFF
TGTGCCAGCAGCTTATCGGCTAGCGGGAGTTACAATGAGCAGTTCTTC
>NA|NA|TRBV2|TRBJ2-2
CASRWRGASGELFF
TGTGCCAGCAGATGGAGGGGCGCCTCCGGGGAGCTGTTTTTT
>few|NA|TRBV10-1|TRBJ2-5
CAGGPETQYF
TGCGCGGGGGGGCCCGAGACCCAGTACTTC
>NA|NA|TRBV20-1|TRBJ2-7
CSASGPDSAYEQYF
TGCAGTGCTAGTGGTCCGGACAGCGCCTACGAGCAGTACTTC
>NA|TRBD1|TRBV14|TRBJ1-2
CASSPGDRRTNYGYTF
TGTGCCAGCAGCCCAGGGGACAGGAGAACTAACTATGGCTACACCTTC
>NA|NA|TRBV6-2/TRBV6-3|TRBJ2-7
CASSLREFYEQYF
TGTGCCAGCAGTCTAAGGGAGTTTTACGAGCAGTACTTC
>few|TRBD1|TRBV4-3|TRBJ2-1
CASSQSSPYDRGGSEQFF
TGCGCCAGCAGCCAATCCTCACCCTACGACAGGGGGGGTTCTGAGCAGTTCTTC
>NA|TRBD1|TRBV4-1|TRBJ1-2
CASSPPGTGYYGYTF
TGCGCCAGCAGCCCCCCCGGGACAGGGTACTATGGCTACACCTTC
>NA|TRBD2|TRBV5-1|TRBJ2-1
CASSSVAGGSSYNEQFF
TGCGCCAGCAGCTCTGTAGCGGGAGGGAGCTCCTACAATGAGCAGTTCTTC
>NA|TRBD2|TRBV20-1|TRBJ2-7
CSASVTSGAFEQYF
TGCAGTGCTAGTGTGACTAGCGGGGCCTTTGAGCAGTACTTC
>once|TRBD2|TRBV5-1|TRBJ2-3
CASSSSPRESTDTQYF
TGCGCCAGCAGCTCATCTCCGCGGGAGAGCACAGATACGCAGTATTTT
>NA|NA|TRBV12-3/TRBV12-4|TRBJ1-2
CASSGGWVYGYTF
TGTGCCAGCAGTGGGGGGTGGGTCTATGGCTACACCTTC
>NA|NA|TRBV6-5|TRBJ2-3
CASSYRRGTDTQYF
TGTGCCAGCAGTTACCGGCGGGGCACAGATACGCAGTATTTT
>NA|NA|TRBV11-2|TRBJ2-1
CASSLGGLGTPEQFF
TGTGCCAGCAGCTTAGGGGGTTTGGGGACACCTGAGCAGTTCTTC
>NA|TRBD1|TRBV30|TRBJ2-4
CAWSAGGGWNIQYF
TGTGCCTGGAGTGCAGGGGGCGGGTGGAACATTCAGTACTTC
>NA|NA|TRBV2|TRBJ1-2
CASSRGGASSAYGYTF
TGTGCCAGCTCCCGAGGGGGGGCATCCTCCGCCTATGGCTACACCTTC
>NA|NA|TRBV27|TRBJ2-1
CASSLEGRNEQFF
TGTGCCAGCAGTTTAGAGGGTCGAAATGAGCAGTTCTTC
>NA|NA|TRBV28|TRBJ2-7
CASNRGGASSYEQYF
TGTGCCAGCAACCGAGGGGGGGCCAGCTCCTACGAGCAGTACTTC
>NA|TRBD1|TRBV7-2|TRBJ2-7
CASSPIGAGTALNEQYF
TGTGCCAGCAGCCCCATAGGCGCCGGGACAGCCCTCAATGAGCAGTACTTC
>few|NA|TRBV5-4|TRBJ1-2
CASTQQENYGYTF
TGTGCCAGCACCCAACAGGAAAACTATGGCTACACCTTC
>once|NA|TRBV27|TRBJ2-3
CASSLGLFTDTQYF
TGTGCCAGCAGTTTAGGGCTTTTCACAGATACGCAGTATTTT
>NA|NA|TRBV19|TRBJ2-2
CASSTWGVGQTGELFF
TGTGCCAGTAGTACTTGGGGCGTAGGGCAAACCGGGGAGCTGTTTTTT
>NA|NA|TRBV21-1|TRBJ1-1
CASCRVGSEAFF
TGTGCCAGCTGCAGGGTGGGCAGTGAAGCTTTCTTT
>NA|NA|TRBV10-3|TRBJ1-2
CAIPGAPYGYTF
TGTGCCATCCCAGGGGCCCCATATGGCTACACCTTC
>once|TRBD1|TRBV9|TRBJ2-5
CASSVTGAETQYF
TGTGCCAGCAGCGTAACAGGGGCAGAGACCCAGTACTTC
>NA|TRBD1|TRBV7-9|TRBJ2-3
CASSSRTGGTDTQYF
TGTGCCAGCAGCTCGAGGACAGGGGGCACAGATACGCAGTATTTT
>NA|NA|TRBV9|TRBJ2-5
CASSVGEVGGETQYF
TGTGCCAGCAGCGTAGGCGAGGTCGGGGGAGAGACCCAGTACTTC
>NA|NA|TRBV7-2|TRBJ2-2
CASSTRTANTGELFF
TGTGCCAGCAGTACGAGGACAGCGAACACCGGGGAGCTGTTTTTT
>NA|TRBD1|TRBV6-5|TRBJ2-2
CASRIGQGFTGELFF
TGTGCCAGCAGAATCGGACAGGGCTTCACCGGGGAGCTGTTTTTT
>NA|TRBD1|TRBV7-8|TRBJ2-5
CASSSGQGASFGETQYF
TGTGCCAGCAGCTCCGGACAGGGGGCGAGTTTTGGTGAGACCCAGTACTTC
>NA|NA|TRBV19|TRBJ1-2
CASSPDSYGYTF
TGTGCCAGTAGTCCGGACTCCTATGGCTACACCTTC
>NA|NA|TRBV5-6|TRBJ1-5
CASSRGIYRVENQPQHF
TGTGCCAGCAGCCGTGGTATCTACAGGGTTGAGAATCAGCCCCAGCATTTT
>NA|TRBD1|TRBV6-5|TRBJ1-2
CASSYSGRGQGGYTF
TGTGCCAGCAGTTACTCGGGCAGGGGGCAGGGTGGCTACACCTTC